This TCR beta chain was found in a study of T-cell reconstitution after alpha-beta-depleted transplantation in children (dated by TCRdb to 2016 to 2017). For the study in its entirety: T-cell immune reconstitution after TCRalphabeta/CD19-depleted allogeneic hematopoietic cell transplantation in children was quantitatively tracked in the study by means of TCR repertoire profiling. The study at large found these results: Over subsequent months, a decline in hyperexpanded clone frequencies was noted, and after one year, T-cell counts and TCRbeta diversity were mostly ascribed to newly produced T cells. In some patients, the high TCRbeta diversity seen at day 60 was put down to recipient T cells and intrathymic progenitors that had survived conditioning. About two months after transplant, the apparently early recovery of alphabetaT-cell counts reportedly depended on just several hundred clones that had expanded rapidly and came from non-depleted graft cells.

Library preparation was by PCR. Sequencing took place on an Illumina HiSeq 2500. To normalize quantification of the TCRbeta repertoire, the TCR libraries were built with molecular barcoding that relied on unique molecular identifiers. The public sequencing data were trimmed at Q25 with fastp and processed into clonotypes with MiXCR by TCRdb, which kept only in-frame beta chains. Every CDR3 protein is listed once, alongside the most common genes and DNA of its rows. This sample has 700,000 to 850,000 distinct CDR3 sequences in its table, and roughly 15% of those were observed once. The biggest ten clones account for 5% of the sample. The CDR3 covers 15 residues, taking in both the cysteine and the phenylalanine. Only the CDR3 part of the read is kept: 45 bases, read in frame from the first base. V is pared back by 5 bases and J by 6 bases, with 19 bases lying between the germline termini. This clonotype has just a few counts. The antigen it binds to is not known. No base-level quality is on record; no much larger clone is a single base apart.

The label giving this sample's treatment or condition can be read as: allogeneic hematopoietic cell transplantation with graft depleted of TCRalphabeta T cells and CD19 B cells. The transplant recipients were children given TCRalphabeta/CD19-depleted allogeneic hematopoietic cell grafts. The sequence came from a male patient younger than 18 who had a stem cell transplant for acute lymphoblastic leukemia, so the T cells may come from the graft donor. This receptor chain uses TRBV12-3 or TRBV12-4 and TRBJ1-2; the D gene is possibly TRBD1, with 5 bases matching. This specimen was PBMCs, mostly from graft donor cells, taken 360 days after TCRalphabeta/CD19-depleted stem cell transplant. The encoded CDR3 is CASSPVDPGRHGYTF. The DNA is TGTGCCAGCAGTCCAGTTGATCCGGGACGGCATGGCTACACCTTC.